The clone carrying this T cell receptor (beta chain) was seen repeatedly, ten times or more. Its antigen is currently unknown. This entry belongs to a study of T cells in Graves' hyperthyroidism and ophthalmopathy. The study collected blood at first hyperthyroidism diagnosis, before any ophthalmopathy symptoms arose. V was pared by 2 bases and J by 5 bases, with 16 bases between. The CDR3 spans 15 residues. Germline CDR1 is MDHEN and CDR2 is SYDVKM. The study's findings and limits: Blood shared most expanded thyroid clonotypes above 0.001.

Amplification of TCR beta CDR3 regions used RNA as the template. The HTBI set primed first-round TCR CDR3 RT-PCR. In TCRdb, the multiplex PCR reads were re-called with MiXCR into one record per CDR3 protein. The sample lists roughly 180,000 distinct CDR3 sequences, approximately 9% occurring once. The chain recombines TRBV28 with TRBJ2-7; possible D gene TRBD2, 7 bases. The receptor's source is a young woman with Graves' hyperthyroidism that later progressed to Graves' ophthalmopathy. Sequencing used blood. CDR3 sequence (DNA): TGTGCCAGCAGTTTAGGGGGGGCGGGTGTCCACGAGCAGTACTTC. Translated, it gives CASSLGGAGVHEQYF.